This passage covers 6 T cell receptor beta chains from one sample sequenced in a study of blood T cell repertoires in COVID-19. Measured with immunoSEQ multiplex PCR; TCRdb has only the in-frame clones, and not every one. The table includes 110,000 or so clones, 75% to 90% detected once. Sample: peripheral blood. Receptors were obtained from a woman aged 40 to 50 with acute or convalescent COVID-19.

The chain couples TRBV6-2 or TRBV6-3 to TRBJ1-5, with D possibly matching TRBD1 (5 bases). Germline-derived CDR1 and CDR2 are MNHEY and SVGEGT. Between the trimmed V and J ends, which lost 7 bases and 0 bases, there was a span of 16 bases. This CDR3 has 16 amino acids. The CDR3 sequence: CASTPQPTDSNQPQHF. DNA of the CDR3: TGTGCCAGCACCCCCCAGCCGACAGATAGCAATCAGCCCCAGCATTTT.

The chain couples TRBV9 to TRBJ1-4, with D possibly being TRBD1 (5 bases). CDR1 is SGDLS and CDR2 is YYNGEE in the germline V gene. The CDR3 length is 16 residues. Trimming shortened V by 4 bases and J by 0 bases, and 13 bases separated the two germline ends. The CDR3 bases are TGTGCCAGCAGCACCACAGGCGGTGCAACTAATGAAAAACTGTTTTTT. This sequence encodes CASSTTGGATNEKLFF.

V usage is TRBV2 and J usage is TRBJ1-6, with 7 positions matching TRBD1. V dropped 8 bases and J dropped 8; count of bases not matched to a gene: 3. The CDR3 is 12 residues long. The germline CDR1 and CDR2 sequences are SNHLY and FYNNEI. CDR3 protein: CASQGQYSPLHF. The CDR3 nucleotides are TGTGCCAGCCAGGGACAGTATTCACCCCTCCACTTT.

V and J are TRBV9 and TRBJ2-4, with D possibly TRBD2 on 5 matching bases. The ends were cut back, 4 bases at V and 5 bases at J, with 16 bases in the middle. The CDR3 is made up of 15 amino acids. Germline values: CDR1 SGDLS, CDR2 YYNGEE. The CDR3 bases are TGTGCCAGCAGCCCTACGGGGAGCACAGAAAACATTCAGTACTTC. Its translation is CASSPTGSTENIQYF. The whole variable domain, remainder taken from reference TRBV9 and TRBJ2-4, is DSGVTQTPKHLITATGQRVTLRCSPRSGDLSVYWYQQSLDQGLQFLIQYYNGEERAKGNILERFSAQQFPDLHSELNLSSLELGDSALYFCASSPTGSTENIQYFGAGTRLSVL.

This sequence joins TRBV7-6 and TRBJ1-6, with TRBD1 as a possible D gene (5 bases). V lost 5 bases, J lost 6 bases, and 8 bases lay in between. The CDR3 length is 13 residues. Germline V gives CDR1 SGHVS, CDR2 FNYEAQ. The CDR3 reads CASSRQTNSPLHF. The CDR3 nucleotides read TGTGCCAGCAGCCGACAGACTAATTCACCCCTCCACTTT.

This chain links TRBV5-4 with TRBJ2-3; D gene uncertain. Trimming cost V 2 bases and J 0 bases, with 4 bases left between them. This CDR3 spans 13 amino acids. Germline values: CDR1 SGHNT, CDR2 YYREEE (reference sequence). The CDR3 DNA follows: TGTGCCAGCAGCTTCAGGAGCACAGATACGCAGTATTTT. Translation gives CASSFRSTDTQYF.